The 12 T cell receptor beta chains below all came from one sample that was sequenced in a study of T-cell reconstitution after alpha-beta-depleted transplantation in children. Unique molecular identifiers were used to barcode this TCRbeta library. One entry per CDR3 protein results from TCRdb running MiXCR on the PCR reads. The table records 140,000 or so distinct CDR3 sequences, roughly 8.8% of them present only once. The starting material was PBMCs, mostly from graft donor cells, obtained 180 days after TCRalphabeta/CD19-depleted stem cell transplant. The receptors stem from a female patient aged 2-15 years who had a stem cell transplant for congenital amegakaryocytic thrombocytopenia, so the T cells may come from the graft donor.

In its sample, this clonotype was seen many times. The rearrangement uses TRBV7-2 and TRBJ2-1; no definite D call. This CDR3 spans 15 amino acids. V lost 3 bases to trimming and J lost 0 bases, with 9 bases between them. Looked up from germline, CDR1 is SGHTA and CDR2 is FQGNSA. The CDR3 sequence is CASSFELSSYNEQFF. CDR3 DNA: TGTGCCAGCAGCTTTGAGCTAAGCTCCTACAATGAGCAGTTCTTC.

This clonotype was counted many times. The V gene is TRBV6-1, the J gene TRBJ1-1, with D unclear. Deletions cut 6 bases from V and 2 bases from J, with 10 bases between. Germline V CDR1 and CDR2: MNHNS, SASEGT. The CDR3 runs to 13 residues. The CDR3 region is CASRRDVNTEAFF. As DNA, the CDR3 is TGTGCCAGCAGACGTGATGTAAACACTGAAGCTTTCTTT.

This clonotype occurred many times. The V gene is TRBV10-3, the J gene TRBJ1-2; D is possibly TRBD1 (6 bases). The CDR3 runs to 14 residues. Germline CDR1 reads ENHRY; CDR2 reads SYGVKD. Trimming pared 3 bases from V and 1 base from J, leaving 9 bases between. The CDR3 here is CAISESQGNYGYTF. Here the CDR3 DNA reads TGTGCCATCAGTGAATCACAGGGTAACTATGGCTACACCTTC.

This clonotype was counted at least ten times. The chain carries TRBV30 and TRBJ2-6; no clear D. Trimming left V 0 bases short and J 0 bases short, with 3 bases between. The CDR3 length is 14 residues. Germline loops: CDR1 GTSNPN, CDR2 SVGIG (reference sequence). The CDR3 DNA follows: TGTGCCTGGAGTGTATTCTCTGGGGCCAACGTCCTGACTTTC. Protein: CAWSVFSGANVLTF.

V and J are TRBV5-6 and TRBJ2-7; unclear D gene. V lost 4 bases, J lost 2 bases, and 4 bases lay in between. The V gene's germline CDR1 is SGHDT and CDR2 YYEEEE. The CDR3 totals 11 residues. The CDR3 region is CASSVAYEQYF. The CDR3 DNA is TGTGCCAGCAGCGTCGCCTACGAGCAGTACTTC.

This clonotype was observed many times. The chain carries TRBV28 and TRBJ2-2, with unresolved D. V dropped 2 bases and J dropped 6 bases, with 10 bases sitting between them. Looked up from germline, CDR1 is MDHEN and CDR2 is SYDVKM. The CDR3 is 14 residues long. The CDR3 spells CASSLPIGAGELFF. As DNA, the CDR3 is TGTGCCAGCAGTTTACCAATTGGGGCCGGGGAGCTGTTTTTT.

This clonotype was observed at least ten times. This chain uses TRBV10-3 with TRBJ1-5; TRBD1 matches 12 bases. CDR1 is ENHRY, CDR2 SYGVKD, per germline. The CDR3 spans 17 residues. The V segment lost 10 bases and the J segment 6 bases; nucleotides outside the gene matches: 16. The CDR3 loop reads CATSEAPGQGAGQPQHF. As DNA, the CDR3 is TGTGCCACCTCAGAGGCGCCGGGACAGGGGGCAGGTCAGCCCCAGCATTTT.

This clonotype was recorded at least ten times. The rearrangement uses TRBV2 and TRBJ2-3, with no clear D. With 7 bases removed from V and 1 base from J, the gap between germline ends came to 12 bases. This CDR3 comprises 14 residues. The germline CDR1 and CDR2 sequences are SNHLY and FYNNEI. The CDR3 DNA follows: TGTGCCAGCATCGAAGGGTGGGGCACAGATACGCAGTATTTT. Protein: CASIEGWGTDTQYF.

This clonotype appeared many times. The gene calls are TRBV5-1 and TRBJ1-1, with D unresolved. V was pared by 0 bases and J by 1 base, with 7 bases between. Germline CDR1 SGHRS, CDR2 YFSETQ. The CDR3 contains 14 residues. The CDR3 reads CASSLVAQNTEAFF. In nucleotides, the CDR3 is TGCGCCAGCAGCTTGGTAGCCCAGAACACTGAAGCTTTCTTT.

The chain is built from TRBV4-3 and TRBJ2-7; D is ambiguous. CDR3 length equals 15 residues. V was clipped by 7 bases and J by 3 bases, with 19 bases between them. The V gene's germline CDR1 is LGHNA and CDR2 YSLEER. The CDR3 DNA is TGCGCCAGCACCCGAACCTCGTACCCGAGCTACGAGCAGTACTTC. Its translation is CASTRTSYPSYEQYF.

In its sample, this clonotype was seen many times. V is TRBV18 and J is TRBJ2-6; 13 bases agree with TRBD2. J lost 1 base, V lost 5 bases, and 8 bases had no gene match. From germline, CDR1 is KGHSH and CDR2 LQKENI. The CDR3 runs to 19 residues. The CDR3 nucleotides are TGTGCCAGCTCATCCCCGGGACTAGCGGGAACTTCTGGGGCCAACGTCCTGACTTTC. It encodes CASSSPGLAGTSGANVLTF.

This clonotype was seen many times. V gene TRBV20-1 combines with J gene TRBJ1-1; TRBD1 aligns across 8 bases. V shed 5 bases, J shed 7 bases, and the junction held 9 bases outside the gene matches. The CDR3 totals 13 residues. The germline gives CDR1 DFQATT, CDR2 SNEGSKA (reference sequence). Here the CDR3 DNA reads TGCAGTGCTGCCTACGGGACAGGAAGTGAAGCTTTCTTT. Its translation: CSAAYGTGSEAFF.